This T cell receptor (beta chain) was identified during a study of cytomegalovirus exposure and HLA in healthy donors. V lost 0 bases to trimming and J lost 0 bases, with 13 bases between them. The V gene's germline CDR1 is SGHNT and CDR2 YYREEE (reference sequence). The CDR3 has 17 residues. The PCR ran on 60 Vbeta and 13 Jbeta primers. TCRdb keeps only in-frame clones here, not all; method: immunoSEQ multiplex PCR. The sample holds about 200,000 clones, around 88% seen once. The sample taken for sequencing was PBMCs. The genes are TRBV5-4 and TRBJ2-1, with D possibly being TRBD2 (7 bases). The source of this sequence is a woman in her 30s in good health and CMV-seronegative. The CDR3 reads CASSLASGGGSYNEQFF. DNA of the CDR3: TGTGCCAGCAGCTTGGCCTCGGGGGGCGGCTCCTACAATGAGCAGTTCTTC.